Below, 15 T cell receptor beta chains from the same sample are listed, as sequenced in a study of blood T cell repertoires in COVID-19 (dated by TCRdb to the early 2020s). Libraries were built with the immunoSEQ multiplex PCR assay. What TCRdb holds here is the immuneACCESS table cut down to in-frame rearrangements. Part of the clones is not present; checked against another copy, under half of the missing clones reflect an unresolved V gene, and the others are unexplained. A total of a few hundred thousand clones appear in this sample, about 87% of them only once. More than 6.5% of the sample is taken by the ten largest. The sequenced sample was peripheral blood. The receptor source for this set is a woman aged 25 to 39 who had recovered from COVID-19.

CDR3 protein: CASSPAEGTDNYGYTF. The CDR3 coding sequence is TGTGCCAGCAGCCCAGCAGAAGGGACAGATAACTATGGCTACACCTTC. J is TRBJ1-2 and V is TRBV7-8; 7 bases align to TRBD1. With V trimmed by 5 bases and J by 1 base, 10 bases remained unmatched. Germline CDR1 and CDR2: SGHVS and FQNEAQ. The CDR3 extends over 16 amino acids. The variable domain in full, with the rest retrieved from reference TRBV7-8 and TRBJ1-2, is GAGVSQSPRYKVAKRGQDVALRCDPISGHVSLFWYQQALGQGPEFLTYFQNEAQLDKSGLPSDRFFAERPEGSVSTLKIQRTQQEDSAVYLCASSPAEGTDNYGYTFGSGTRLTVV.

The rearrangement uses TRBV29-1 and TRBJ2-3; 7 nucleotides agree with TRBD2. From germline, CDR1 is SQVTM and CDR2 ANQGSEA. The CDR3 loop spans 13 amino acids. Trimming took 4 bases from V and 3 from J; bases not matched to a gene: 4. CDR3 sequence reads: CSVAGGTTDTQYF. The CDR3 nucleotides read TGCAGCGTTGCGGGGGGAACAACAGATACGCAGTATTTT.

This sequence joins TRBV7-9 and TRBJ1-2, with D unresolved. The CDR3 extends over 13 amino acids. Trimming removed 4 bases from V and 2 bases from J, with 8 bases in between. Germline V gives CDR1 SEHNR, CDR2 FQNEAQ (reference sequence). In DNA form, the CDR3 reads TGTGCCAGCAGCTCCTTATCCAACTATGGCTACACCTTC. It translates to CASSSLSNYGYTF.

The chain employs TRBV9 and TRBJ1-1; TRBD1 aligns across 8 bases. This CDR3 is 17 amino acids long. CDR1 and CDR2 (germline): SGDLS, YYNGEE. V lost 6 bases to trimming and J lost 5 bases; unmatched junction nucleotides: 18. CDR3 DNA: TGTGCCAGCACCCGAGGCGCAGGGGGCCATGTGGATACTGAAGCTTTCTTT. Translating it yields CASTRGAGGHVDTEAFF.

The chain uses TRBV20-1 and TRBJ2-1, with 8 bases identical to TRBD2. V dropped 3 bases and J dropped 5; count of bases not matched to a gene: 6. This CDR3 has 14 amino acids. Germline V gene sequence: CDR1 DFQATT, CDR2 SNEGSKA (reference sequence). The CDR3 nucleotides are TGCAGTGCTAGTATTAGCGGGGCTAACAATGAGCAGTTCTTC. Amino acid sequence: CSASISGANNEQFF.

This chain joins TRBV30 and TRBJ1-1; D is possibly TRBD1 (6 bases). The germline V and J ends were trimmed by 1 base and 4 bases, with 13 bases remaining between them. This CDR3 is built from 14 residues. Germline CDR1 reads GTSNPN; CDR2 reads SVGIG (reference sequence). The CDR3 sequence: CAWSANRVGTEAFF. Written as DNA, the CDR3 is TGTGCCTGGAGTGCAAACAGGGTAGGCACTGAAGCTTTCTTT.

The chain carries TRBV24-1 and TRBJ1-6, with 7 positions matching TRBD1. CDR1 and CDR2 (germline): KGHDR, SFDVKD. V shed 1 base and J 6 bases; nucleotides not matched to a gene: 8. The CDR3 runs to 17 residues. CDR3 bases: TGTGCCACCAGTGATTTTACAGGGGCTCGGCGTAATTCACCCCTCCACTTT. This encodes CATSDFTGARRNSPLHF.

The V gene is TRBV18, the J gene TRBJ2-3; 12 positions agree with TRBD2. Germline CDR1 reads KGHSH; CDR2 reads LQKENI. CDR3 length: 15 amino acids. With V trimmed by 3 bases and J by 5 bases, 3 bases remained unmatched. In DNA, the CDR3 is TGTGCCAGCTCACCGACTAGCGGGGGAGGAGATACGCAGTATTTT. This encodes CASSPTSGGGDTQYF.

J is TRBJ2-1 and V is TRBV5-1; 9 bases align to TRBD1. Germline V gene data show CDR1 as SGHRS and CDR2 as YFSETQ. The CDR3 runs 14 residues. The ends lost 3 bases at V and 5 bases at J; junction bases unmatched: 3. The chain's CDR3 is CASSYRGLHNEQFF. CDR3 sequence (DNA): TGCGCCAGCAGCTACAGGGGGCTGCACAATGAGCAGTTCTTC.

This rearrangement joins TRBV24-1 to TRBJ1-2, with 9 bases that match TRBD1. From germline, CDR1 is KGHDR and CDR2 SFDVKD. Trimming at V came to 4 bases and at J to 4 bases, leaving 6 bases not matched to a gene. This CDR3 comprises 15 residues. The CDR3 region has the DNA TGTGCCACCAGTGAACCCGGACAGGGGTCCTATGGCTACACCTTC. Translating gives CATSEPGQGSYGYTF.

This chain connects TRBV4-1 to TRBJ1-1, with D perhaps matching TRBD1 (5 bases). Between the trimmed V and J ends, which lost 0 bases and 1 base, there was a span of 12 bases. The CDR3 spans 16 residues. CDR1 and CDR2 from the germline V gene are MGHRA and YSYEKL. The CDR3 nucleotides are TGCGCCAGCAGCCAAGAGGTTAAGGGGCGGAACACTGAAGCTTTCTTT. It yields the protein CASSQEVKGRNTEAFF.

This clone was recorded a few times. This chain joins TRBV16 and TRBJ2-7; 7 nucleotides match TRBD1. The CDR3 contains 14 residues. Unmatched junction bases numbered 5, after V lost 4 bases and J lost 2 bases. Germline values: CDR1 KGHSY, CDR2 FQNENV. The CDR3 nucleotides are TGTGCCAGCAGCCCGAATGACAGGGCCTACGAGCAGTACTTC. Protein sequence: CASSPNDRAYEQYF.

The rearrangement uses TRBV11-2 and TRBJ2-5; TRBD2 matches at 15 bases. The CDR3 contains 16 residues. V shed 5 bases, J shed 6 bases, and the junction held 7 bases outside the gene matches. Germline-derived CDR1 and CDR2 are SGHAT and FQNNGV. For the CDR3, the DNA is TGTGCCAGCAGCCTCCTAGGGACTAGCGGGGGGAAGACCCAGTACTTC. The encoded protein is CASSLLGTSGGKTQYF.

In DNA, the CDR3 is TGTGCCAGCAGCCAAGATGCTAGACAGGGAGCTCAGCCCCAGCATTTT. Protein product: CASSQDARQGAQPQHF. The chain combines TRBV3-1 (or the pseudogene TRBV3-2) with TRBJ1-5; 7 nucleotides align to TRBD1. This CDR3 is built from 16 residues. In germline, CDR1 is LGHDT, CDR2 YNNKEL (reference sequence). The V gene end was trimmed by 0 bases and the J gene end by 6 bases; junction bases not matched to a gene: 8.

The J gene is TRBJ2-3, the V gene TRBV18; TRBD2 matches at 8 bases. After removal of 3 bases from V and 5 bases from J, the junction contained 7 bases not matched to a gene. The CDR3 consists of 15 residues. Germline CDR1 KGHSH, CDR2 LQKENI. The CDR3 spells CASSPVAGSRDTQYF. CDR3 bases: TGTGCCAGCTCACCGGTAGCGGGGTCCAGAGATACGCAGTATTTT. The whole variable domain, filled in from reference TRBV18 and TRBJ2-3, reads NAGVMQNPRHLVRRRGQEARLRCSPMKGHSHVYWYRQLPEEGLKFMVYLQKENIIDESGMPKERFSAEFPKEGPSILRIQQVVRGDSAAYFCASSPVAGSRDTQYFGPGTRLTVL.